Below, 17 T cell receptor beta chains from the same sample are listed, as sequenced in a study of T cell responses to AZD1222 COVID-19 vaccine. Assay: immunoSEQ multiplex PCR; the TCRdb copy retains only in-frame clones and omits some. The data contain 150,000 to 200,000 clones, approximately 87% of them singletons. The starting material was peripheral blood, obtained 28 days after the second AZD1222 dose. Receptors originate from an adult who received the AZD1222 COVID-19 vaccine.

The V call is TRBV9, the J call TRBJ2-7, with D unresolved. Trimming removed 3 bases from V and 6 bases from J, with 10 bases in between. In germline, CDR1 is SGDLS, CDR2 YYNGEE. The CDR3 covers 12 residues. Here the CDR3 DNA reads TGTGCCAGCAGCGGGGTGGGAAGCGAGCAGTACTTC. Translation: CASSGVGSEQYF.

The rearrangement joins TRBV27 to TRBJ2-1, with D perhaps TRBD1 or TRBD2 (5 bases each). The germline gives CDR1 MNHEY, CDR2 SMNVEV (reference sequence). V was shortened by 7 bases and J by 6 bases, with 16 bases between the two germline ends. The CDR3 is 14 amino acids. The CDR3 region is CASTPLGAGNEQFF. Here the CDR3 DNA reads TGTGCCAGCACCCCACTAGGGGCGGGCAATGAGCAGTTCTTC.

CDR3 nucleotides: TGTGCCAGCAGGGGTATTGACACCAGTGGAAATTTGGGCTACACCTTC. This gives the protein CASRGIDTSGNLGYTF. V gene TRBV28 combines with J gene TRBJ1-2; D remains ambiguous. The CDR3 loop spans 16 amino acids. CDR1 is MDHEN and CDR2 is SYDVKM in the germline V gene. V shed 6 bases and J shed 8 bases, with 25 bases lying between them.

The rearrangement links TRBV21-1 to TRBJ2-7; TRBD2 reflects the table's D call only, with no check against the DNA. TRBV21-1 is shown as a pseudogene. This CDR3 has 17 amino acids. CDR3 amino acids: CASSIRLAGVHSYEQYF. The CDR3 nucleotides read TGTGCCAGCAGCATCCGTTTAGCGGGGGTACACTCCTACGAGCAGTACTTC.

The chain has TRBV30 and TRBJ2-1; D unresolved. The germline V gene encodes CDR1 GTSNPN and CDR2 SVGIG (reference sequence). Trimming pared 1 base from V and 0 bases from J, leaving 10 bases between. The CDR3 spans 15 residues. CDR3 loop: CAWSEGLSSYNEQFF. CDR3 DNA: TGTGCCTGGAGTGAGGGTCTTAGCTCCTACAATGAGCAGTTCTTC.

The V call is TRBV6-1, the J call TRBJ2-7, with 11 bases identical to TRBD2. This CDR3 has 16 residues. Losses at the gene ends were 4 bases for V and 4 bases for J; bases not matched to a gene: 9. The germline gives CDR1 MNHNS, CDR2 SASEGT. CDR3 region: CASSAFSGGGTYEQYF. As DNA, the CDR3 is TGTGCCAGCAGTGCCTTTAGCGGGGGGGGCACTTACGAGCAGTACTTC.

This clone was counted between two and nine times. The CDR3 here is CASSLNDRGYGYTF. The CDR3 DNA follows: TGTGCCAGCAGCTTAAATGACAGGGGGTATGGCTACACCTTC. The V gene is TRBV7-9, the J gene TRBJ1-2; 9 positions agree with TRBD1. J gave up 5 bases and V 2 bases, and 3 bases lay outside the gene matches. CDR1 SEHNR and CDR2 FQNEAQ come from the germline V gene (reference sequence). CDR3 length equals 14 residues.

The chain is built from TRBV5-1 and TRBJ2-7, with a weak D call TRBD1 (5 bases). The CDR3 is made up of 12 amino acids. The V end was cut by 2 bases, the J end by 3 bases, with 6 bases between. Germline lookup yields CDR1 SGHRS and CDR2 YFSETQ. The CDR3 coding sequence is TGCGCCAGCAGCTTCCAGGGCTACGAGCAGTACTTC. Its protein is CASSFQGYEQYF.

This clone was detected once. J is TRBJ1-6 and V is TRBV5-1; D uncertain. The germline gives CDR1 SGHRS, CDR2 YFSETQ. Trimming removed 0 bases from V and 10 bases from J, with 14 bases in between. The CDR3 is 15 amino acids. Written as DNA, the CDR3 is TGCGCCAGCAGCTTGGAGGTCGGGGAAGGATCACCCCTCCACTTT. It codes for CASSLEVGEGSPLHF.

The DNA for the CDR3 is TGTGCCAGCTCACCCCCCTCCTACAATGAGCAGTTCTTC. This sequence encodes CASSPPSYNEQFF. The gene calls are TRBV18 and TRBJ2-1; D remains ambiguous. V was cut by 3 bases and J by 0 bases, with 3 bases left in between. From germline, CDR1 is KGHSH and CDR2 LQKENI. The CDR3 spans 13 residues.

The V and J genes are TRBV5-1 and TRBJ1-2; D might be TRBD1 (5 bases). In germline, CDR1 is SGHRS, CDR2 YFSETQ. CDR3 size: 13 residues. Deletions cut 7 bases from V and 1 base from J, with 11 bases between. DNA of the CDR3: TGCGCCAGCGGGGCAGACTATAACTATGGCTACACCTTC. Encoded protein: CASGADYNYGYTF.

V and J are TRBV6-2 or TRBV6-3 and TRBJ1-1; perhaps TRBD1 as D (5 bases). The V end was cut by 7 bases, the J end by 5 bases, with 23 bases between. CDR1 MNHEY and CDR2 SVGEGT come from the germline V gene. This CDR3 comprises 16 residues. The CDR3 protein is CASIPTSGTAITEAFF. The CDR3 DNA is TGTGCCAGCATCCCTACGTCCGGGACCGCGATTACTGAAGCTTTCTTT.

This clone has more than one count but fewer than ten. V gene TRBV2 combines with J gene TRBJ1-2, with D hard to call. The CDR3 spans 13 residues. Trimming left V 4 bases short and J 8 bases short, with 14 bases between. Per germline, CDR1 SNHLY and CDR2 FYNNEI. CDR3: CASSGSVTIGYTF. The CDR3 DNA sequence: TGTGCCAGCAGTGGGTCCGTGACAATAGGCTACACCTTC.

CDR3 in amino acids: CASSLLGGKQFF. Here the CDR3 DNA reads TGTGCCAGCAGTTTATTAGGGGGTAAGCAGTTCTTC. The chain is built from TRBV27 and TRBJ2-1, with a possible D match to TRBD1 (6 bases). Trimming pared 1 base from V and 11 bases from J, leaving 9 bases between. Germline assignment: CDR1 MNHEY and CDR2 SMNVEV (reference sequence). There are 12 residues in the CDR3.

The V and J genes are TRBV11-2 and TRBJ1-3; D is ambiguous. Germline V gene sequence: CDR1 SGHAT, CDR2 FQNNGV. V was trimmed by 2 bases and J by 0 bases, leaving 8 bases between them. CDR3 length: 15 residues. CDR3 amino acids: CASSLMGFSGNTIYF. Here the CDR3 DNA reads TGTGCCAGCAGCTTAATGGGGTTCTCTGGAAACACCATATATTTT.

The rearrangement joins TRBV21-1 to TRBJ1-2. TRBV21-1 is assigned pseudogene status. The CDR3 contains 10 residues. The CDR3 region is CASRAEGYTF. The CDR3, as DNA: TGTGCCAGCAGGGCGGAAGGCTACACCTTC.

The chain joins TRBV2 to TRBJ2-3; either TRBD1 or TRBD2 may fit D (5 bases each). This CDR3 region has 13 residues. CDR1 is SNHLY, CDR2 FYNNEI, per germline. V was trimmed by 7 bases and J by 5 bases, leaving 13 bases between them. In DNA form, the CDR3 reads TGTGCCAGCAAGGACGGGGCGAAAGATACGCAGTATTTT. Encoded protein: CASKDGAKDTQYF.